This T cell receptor beta chain was sequenced for a study of radiotherapy plus CTLA-4 blockade in lung cancer. Study information: Disease control was achieved by over 25% of patients, and objective responses by over 15%.

Notes on the study in general: Peripheral blood showed expansion of tumor-derived TCR clones after radiotherapy and ipilimumab. The best prediction of response reportedly came from early blood T cell clone dynamics, with interferon-beta.

Sequencing used immunoSEQ multiplex PCR; TCRdb keeps in-frame clones, though not all of them. Found here are some 32,000 clones, 70% to 90% of them singletons; the top ten hold just under 25%. In regard to this clone: Its antigen is unknown.

Ipilimumab-mediated CTLA-4 blockade plus focal radiation was given to patients having chemo-refractory metastatic non-small-cell lung cancer. The material was peripheral blood, obtained from a patient treated with radiotherapy plus ipilimumab. This clonotype was obtained from a human donor with non-small cell lung cancer that progressed on radiotherapy plus ipilimumab.

Here the CDR3 reads CASSFRMTGYEQYF. CDR3 nucleotide sequence: TGTGCCAGCAGTTTTCGGATGACAGGCTACGAGCAGTACTTC. The J gene is TRBJ2-7, the V gene TRBV28; maybe TRBD1 (6 bases). V lost 3 bases to trimming and J lost 3 bases, with 12 bases between them. This CDR3 spans 14 amino acids. Per germline, CDR1 MDHEN and CDR2 SYDVKM.